This T cell receptor (beta chain) was sequenced in a study of shared T cell receptors in the human thymus. TCRdb's copy holds only in-frame clones and misses some; the assay was immunoSEQ multiplex PCR. Seen here are more than 300,000 clones, 95% observed once, and the top ten hold approximately 0.018%. CDR3 length equals 14 residues. Germline-derived CDR1 and CDR2 are SGHTA and FQGNSA. V lost 9 bases, J lost 4 bases, and 16 bases lay in between. The source material was thymocytes. This chain connects TRBV7-2 to TRBJ2-1; D gene unclear. The TCR sequence derives from a human donor. CDR3 coding DNA: TGTGCCAGTAGCCCGGGCGTGCGGTACAATGAGCAGTTCTTC. Translating it yields CASSPGVRYNEQFF.